This TCR beta chain was identified in a study of T-cell memory formation after mild COVID-19. This clonotype was recorded a few times. TCRdb re-analysed the 5' RACE reads in MiXCR, keeping a single row per CDR3 protein. Here the sample spans about 400,000 distinct CDR3 sequences, roughly 14% being singletons. The CDR3 has 19 residues. CDR1 is WNHNN, CDR2 SYGVQD, per germline (reference sequence). The junction had 21 bases not matched to a gene; V was cut back by 7 bases and J by 7 bases. The material sequenced was PBMCs or a T cell subset sorted from them (not recorded which). The sequence was collected from a young man who had mild COVID-19 (a few samples of this study predate the infection). Cell type and time point are not known. J is TRBJ2-1 and V is TRBV10-1, with TRBD1 matching 11 bases. CDR3 region: CASISGQGAAYPQSNEQFF. The DNA for the CDR3 is TGCGCCAGCATTAGCGGACAGGGGGCGGCGTACCCCCAGTCGAATGAGCAGTTCTTC.